Detailed here is one T cell receptor (beta chain). Its target is not known. CDR1 and CDR2 from the germline V gene are SGHTA and FQGTGA. The CDR3 is 15 residues long. Trimming stripped 2 bases from V and 0 bases from J, with 8 bases between. Time point reported: persistent/refractory GD, antithyroid drugs over 5 years with positive TRAb. From RNA extracted from PBMCs, the TCR library was made. It was an endocrinology department in Xi'an, China, that provided the patients. The sample is drawn from a study of regulatory T cells in long-lasting Graves disease. Study-wide points: Thyroid tissue was not studied; only peripheral blood was. It was in persistent disease that TRBV28, TRBJ1-2 and TRBJ2-5 were favored. Persistent Graves' patients showed a TCR diversity that was lower than that of newly diagnosed ones.

CDR3 regions were amplified by Arm-PCR using iRepertoire HTBI primers to build TCR beta libraries. MiXCR, run by TCRdb on the multiplex PCR reads, gives a single entry per CDR3 protein. The sample has under 350,000 distinct CDR3 sequences, around 23% seen once. The clonotype was recovered from a female donor with Graves disease. V is TRBV7-3 and J is TRBJ2-1; tentatively, D is TRBD2 (5 bases). The sequencing here drew on peripheral blood mononuclear cells (PBMCs), taken when the disease was refractory, from a patient treated with antithyroid drugs. In DNA, the CDR3 is TGTGCCAGCAGCTTAGGAGCGGCCTCCTACAATGAGCAGTTCTTC. Protein sequence: CASSLGAASYNEQFF.